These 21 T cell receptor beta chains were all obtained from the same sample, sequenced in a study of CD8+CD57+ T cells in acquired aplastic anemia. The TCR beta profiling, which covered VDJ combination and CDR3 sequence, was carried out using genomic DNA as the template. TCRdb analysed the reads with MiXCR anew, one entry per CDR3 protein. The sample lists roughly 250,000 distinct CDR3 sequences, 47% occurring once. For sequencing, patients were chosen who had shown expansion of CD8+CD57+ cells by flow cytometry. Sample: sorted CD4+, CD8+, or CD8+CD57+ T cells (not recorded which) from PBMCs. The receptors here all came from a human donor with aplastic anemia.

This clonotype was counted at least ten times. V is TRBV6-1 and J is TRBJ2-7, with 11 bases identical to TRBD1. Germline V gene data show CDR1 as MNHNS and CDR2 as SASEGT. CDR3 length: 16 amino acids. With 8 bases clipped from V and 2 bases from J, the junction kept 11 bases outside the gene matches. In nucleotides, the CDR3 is TGTGCCAGCGGGACAGGGGGAAATCACGCCGCCTACGAGCAGTACTTC. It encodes CASGTGGNHAAYEQYF.

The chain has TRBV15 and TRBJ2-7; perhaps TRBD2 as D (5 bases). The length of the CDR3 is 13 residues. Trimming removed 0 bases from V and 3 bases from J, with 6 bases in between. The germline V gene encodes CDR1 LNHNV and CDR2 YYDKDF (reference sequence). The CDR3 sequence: CATSREGSYEQYF. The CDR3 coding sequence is TGTGCCACCAGCAGAGAGGGGAGCTACGAGCAGTACTTC. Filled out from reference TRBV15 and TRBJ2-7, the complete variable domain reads DAMVIQNPRYQVTQFGKPVTLSCSQTLNHNVMYWYQQKSSQAPKLLFHYYDKDFNNEADTPDNFQSRRPNTSFCFLDIRSPGLGDTAMYLCATSREGSYEQYFGPGTRLTVT.

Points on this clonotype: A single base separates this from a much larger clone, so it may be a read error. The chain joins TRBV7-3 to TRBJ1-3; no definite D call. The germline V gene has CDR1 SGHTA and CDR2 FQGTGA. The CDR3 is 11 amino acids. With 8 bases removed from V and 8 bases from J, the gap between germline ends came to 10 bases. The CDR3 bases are TGTGCCAGCCTAACCGGAGACACCATATATTTT. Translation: CASLTGDTIYF.

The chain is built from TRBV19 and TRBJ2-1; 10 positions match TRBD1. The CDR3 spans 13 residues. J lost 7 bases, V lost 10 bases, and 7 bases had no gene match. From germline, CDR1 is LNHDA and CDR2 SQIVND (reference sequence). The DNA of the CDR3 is TGTGCCACCCTGGACAGGGGGGGAAATGAGCAGTTCTTC. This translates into CATLDRGGNEQFF. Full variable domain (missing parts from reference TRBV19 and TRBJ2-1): DGGITQSPKYLFRKEGQNVTLSCEQNLNHDAMYWYRQDPGQGLRLIYYSQIVNDFQKGDIAEGYSVSREKKESFPLTVTSAQKNPTAFYLCATLDRGGNEQFFGPGTRLTVL.

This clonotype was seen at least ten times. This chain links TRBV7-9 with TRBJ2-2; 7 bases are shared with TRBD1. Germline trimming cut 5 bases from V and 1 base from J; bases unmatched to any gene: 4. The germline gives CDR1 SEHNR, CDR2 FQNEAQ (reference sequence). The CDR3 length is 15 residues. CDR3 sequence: CASSLGQVNTGELFF. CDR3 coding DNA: TGTGCCAGCAGCCTAGGACAGGTGAACACCGGGGAGCTGTTTTTT.

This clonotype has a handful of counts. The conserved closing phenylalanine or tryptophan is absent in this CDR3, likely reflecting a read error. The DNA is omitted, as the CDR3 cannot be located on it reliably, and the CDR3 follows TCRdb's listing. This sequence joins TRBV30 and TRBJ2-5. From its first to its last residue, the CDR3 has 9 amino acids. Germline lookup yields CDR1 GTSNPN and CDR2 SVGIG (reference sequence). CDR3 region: CAWSTLVGK.

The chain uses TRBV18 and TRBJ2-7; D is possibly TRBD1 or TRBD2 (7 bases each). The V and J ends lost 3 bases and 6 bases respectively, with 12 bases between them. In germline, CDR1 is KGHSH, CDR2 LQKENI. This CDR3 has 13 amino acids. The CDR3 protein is CASSPGGGSEQYV. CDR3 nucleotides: TGTGCCAGCTCACCGGGAGGGGGCTCCGAGCAGTACGTC.

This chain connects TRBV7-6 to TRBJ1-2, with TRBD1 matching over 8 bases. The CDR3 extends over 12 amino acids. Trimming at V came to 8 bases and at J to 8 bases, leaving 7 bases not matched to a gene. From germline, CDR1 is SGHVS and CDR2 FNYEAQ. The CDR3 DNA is TGTGCCAGCGGACAGGGAGGGCACGGCTACACCTTC. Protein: CASGQGGHGYTF.

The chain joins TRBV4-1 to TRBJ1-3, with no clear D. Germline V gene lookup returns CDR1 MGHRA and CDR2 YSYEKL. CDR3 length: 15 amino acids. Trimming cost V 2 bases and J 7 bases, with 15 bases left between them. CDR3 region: CASSQYQASSNTIYF. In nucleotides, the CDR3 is TGCGCCAGCAGCCAATATCAGGCGTCCTCGAACACCATATATTTT.

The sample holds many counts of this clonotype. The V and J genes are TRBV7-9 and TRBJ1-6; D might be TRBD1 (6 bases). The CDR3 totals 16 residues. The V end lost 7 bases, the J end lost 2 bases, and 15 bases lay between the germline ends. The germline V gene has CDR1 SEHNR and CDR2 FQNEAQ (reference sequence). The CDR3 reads CASNESPGAYNSPLHF. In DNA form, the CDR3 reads TGTGCCAGCAACGAGTCCCCAGGGGCCTATAATTCACCCCTCCACTTT.

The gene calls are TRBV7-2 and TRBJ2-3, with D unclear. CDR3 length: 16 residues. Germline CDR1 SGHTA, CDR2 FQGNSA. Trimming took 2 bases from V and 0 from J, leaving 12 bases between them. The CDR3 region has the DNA TGTGCCAGCAGCTTAATTCCTGTTTCTAGCACAGATACGCAGTATTTT. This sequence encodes CASSLIPVSSTDTQYF.

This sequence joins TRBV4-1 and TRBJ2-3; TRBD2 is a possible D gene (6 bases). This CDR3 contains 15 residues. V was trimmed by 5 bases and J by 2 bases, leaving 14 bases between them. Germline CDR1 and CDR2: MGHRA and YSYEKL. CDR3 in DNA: TGCGCCAGCAGCGACCGGGACTCGAACACAGATACGCAGTATTTT. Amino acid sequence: CASSDRDSNTDTQYF.

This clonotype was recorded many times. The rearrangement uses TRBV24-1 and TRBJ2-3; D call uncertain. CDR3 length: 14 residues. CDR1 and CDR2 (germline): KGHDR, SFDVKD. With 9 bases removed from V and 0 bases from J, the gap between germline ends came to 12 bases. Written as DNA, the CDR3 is TGTGCCACCCAAGGCACGGATAGCACAGATACGCAGTATTTT. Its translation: CATQGTDSTDTQYF.

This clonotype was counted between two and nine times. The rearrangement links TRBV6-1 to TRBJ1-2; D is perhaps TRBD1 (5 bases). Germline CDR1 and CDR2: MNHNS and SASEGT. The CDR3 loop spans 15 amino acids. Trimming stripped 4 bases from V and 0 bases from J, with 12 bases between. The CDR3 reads CASSGGWKANYGYTF. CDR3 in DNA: TGTGCCAGCAGTGGGGGGTGGAAAGCTAACTATGGCTACACCTTC.

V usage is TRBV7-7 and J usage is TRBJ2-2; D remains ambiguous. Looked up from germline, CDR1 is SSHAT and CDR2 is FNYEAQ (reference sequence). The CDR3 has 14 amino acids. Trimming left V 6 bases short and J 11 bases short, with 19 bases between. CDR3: CASSPEVVVGELFF. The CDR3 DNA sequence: TGTGCCAGCAGTCCCGAGGTCGTCGTTGGAGAGCTGTTTTTT.

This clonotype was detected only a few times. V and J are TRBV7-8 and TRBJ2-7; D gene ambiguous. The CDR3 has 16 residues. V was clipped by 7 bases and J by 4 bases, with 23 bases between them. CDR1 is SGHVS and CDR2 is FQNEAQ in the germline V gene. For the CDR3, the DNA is TGTGCCAGCATCTCGTCCGTCACCATCGGTAATTACGAGCAGTACTTC. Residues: CASISSVTIGNYEQYF.

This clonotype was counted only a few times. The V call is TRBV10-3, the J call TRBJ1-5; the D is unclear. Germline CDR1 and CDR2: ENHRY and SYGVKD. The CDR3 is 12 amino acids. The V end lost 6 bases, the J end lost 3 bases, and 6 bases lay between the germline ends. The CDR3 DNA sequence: TGTGCCATCAGCGCGACCAATCAGCCCCAGCATTTT. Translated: CAISATNQPQHF.

DNA of the CDR3: TGTGCCAGCAGCAGGACTAGCGGGAGTATAAATGAGCAGTTCTTC. Translated: CASSRTSGSINEQFF. The chain uses TRBV9 and TRBJ2-1, with TRBD2 matching over 13 bases. The V and J ends lost 4 bases and 7 bases, in that order; junction bases with no gene match: 5. The CDR3 runs 15 residues. CDR1 is SGDLS, CDR2 YYNGEE, per germline.

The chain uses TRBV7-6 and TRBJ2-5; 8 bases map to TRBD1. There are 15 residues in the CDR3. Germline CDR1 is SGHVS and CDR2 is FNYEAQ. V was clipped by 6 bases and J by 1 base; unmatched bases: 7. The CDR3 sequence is CASSSPGQVQETQYF. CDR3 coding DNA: TGTGCCAGCAGTTCCCCGGGACAGGTCCAAGAGACCCAGTACTTC.

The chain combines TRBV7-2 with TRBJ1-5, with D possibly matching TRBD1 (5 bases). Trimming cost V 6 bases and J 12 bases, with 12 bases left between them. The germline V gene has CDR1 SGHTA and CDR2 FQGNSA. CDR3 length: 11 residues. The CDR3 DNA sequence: TGTGCCAGCAGACAAGGGGTAGGCCAGCATTTT. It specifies CASRQGVGQHF. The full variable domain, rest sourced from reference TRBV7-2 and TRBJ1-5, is GAGVSQSPSNKVTEKGKDVELRCDPISGHTALYWYRQSLGQGLEFLIYFQGNSAPDKSGLPSDRFSAERTGGSVSTLTIQRTQQEDSAVYLCASRQGVGQHFGDGTRLSIL.

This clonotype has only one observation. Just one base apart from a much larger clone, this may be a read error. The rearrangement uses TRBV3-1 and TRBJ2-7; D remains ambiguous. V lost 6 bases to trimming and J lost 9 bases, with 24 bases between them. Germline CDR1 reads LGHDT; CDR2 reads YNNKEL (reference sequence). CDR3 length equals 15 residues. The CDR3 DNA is TGTGCCAGCAGTGTTGACGACGGATCACTAAACGGGCAGTACTTC. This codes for CASSVDDGSLNGQYF.